The 7 T cell receptor beta chains below were found in one sample sequenced in a study of T cells in Graves' hyperthyroidism and ophthalmopathy. Amplified TCR beta CDR3 regions derived from RNA transcripts. Using the HTBI primer set, a first-round RT-PCR was run on the TCR CDR3. TCRdb fed the multiplex PCR reads into MiXCR, producing one record per CDR3 protein. The sample lists about 840,000 distinct CDR3 sequences, roughly 40% occurring once. The sequenced material came from blood. Receptors originate from a man aged 18 to 29 with Graves' hyperthyroidism.

This clonotype was observed at least ten times. This chain joins TRBV15 and TRBJ2-5; possible D gene TRBD2, 6 bases. Trimming cost V 5 bases and J 5 bases, with 12 bases left between them. Per germline, CDR1 LNHNV and CDR2 YYDKDF (reference sequence). The CDR3 runs to 13 residues. CDR3 nucleotide sequence: TGTGCCACCAGCCGGGGGTGGGTCGAGACCCAGTACTTC. Translating gives CATSRGWVETQYF.

This chain joins TRBV19 and TRBJ1-5; 8 positions match TRBD1. This CDR3 has 14 amino acids. Germline-derived CDR1 and CDR2 are LNHDA and SQIVND (reference sequence). V lost 10 bases, J lost 6 bases, and 11 bases stayed unmatched. In DNA form, the CDR3 reads TGTGCCATATCTCCAGGGGGCGAAGGTCAGCCCCAGCATTTT. It encodes CAISPGGEGQPQHF.

The chain links TRBV2 to TRBJ2-7; 7 positions match TRBD1. The junction had 9 bases not matched to a gene; V was cut back by 4 bases and J by 0 bases. Germline CDR1 SNHLY, CDR2 FYNNEI. The CDR3 has 16 residues. The CDR3 loop reads CASSVTGVGSSYEQYF. CDR3 in DNA: TGTGCCAGCAGTGTCACAGGGGTGGGGAGCTCCTACGAGCAGTACTTC. The variable domain in full, completed from reference TRBV2 and TRBJ2-7, reads EPEVTQTPSHQVTQMGQEVILRCVPISNHLYFYWYRQILGQKVEFLVSFYNNEISEKSEIFDDQFSVERPDGSNFTLKIRSTKLEDSAMYFCASSVTGVGSSYEQYFGPGTRLTVT.

This chain joins TRBV29-1 and TRBJ1-2; 10 bases are a match to TRBD1. The CDR3 totals 12 residues. V gave up 3 bases and J gave up 8 bases; unmatched junction bases: 3. Germline CDR1 SQVTM, CDR2 ANQGSEA. CDR3 loop: CSVEGQGMGYTF. CDR3 nucleotide sequence: TGCAGCGTTGAGGGACAGGGGATGGGCTACACCTTC.

The chain is built from TRBV4-3 and TRBJ2-5; 7 bases map to TRBD2. V trimming: 3 bases; J trimming: 3 bases; junction bases outside the gene matches: 19. CDR1 is LGHNA and CDR2 is YSLEER in the germline V gene. The CDR3 runs to 19 residues. This chain's CDR3 is CASSQGEYLADRDKETQYF. The CDR3 DNA sequence: TGCGCCAGCAGCCAGGGGGAGTATCTAGCGGACCGGGATAAAGAGACCCAGTACTTC.

The CDR3 reads CSARTGARYSNQPQHF. The CDR3 region has the DNA TGCAGTGCAAGGACAGGGGCCCGTTATAGCAATCAGCCCCAGCATTTT. The gene calls are TRBV20-1 and TRBJ1-5; 9 bases are a match to TRBD1. V was pared by 6 bases and J by 0 bases, with 9 bases of the junction left unmatched. This CDR3 is 16 amino acids long. Germline V CDR1 and CDR2: DFQATT, SNEGSKA (reference sequence).

This clonotype was seen many times. The rearrangement links TRBV15 to TRBJ1-2; no reliable D call. In germline, CDR1 is LNHNV, CDR2 YYDKDF (reference sequence). With 5 bases removed from V and 5 bases from J, the gap between germline ends came to 15 bases. The CDR3 loop spans 14 amino acids. In DNA, the CDR3 is TGTGCCACCAGCGGGAGTGGACGGCAGTATGGCTACACCTTC. Protein product: CATSGSGRQYGYTF.